The T cell receptor (beta chain) described here comes from a study of neurological immune-mediated disorders. TCRdb reprocessed the 5' RACE reads via MiXCR and lists one record per CDR3 protein. This table has about 80,000 distinct CDR3 sequences, 5.8% appearing once. The CDR3 length is 15 residues. The V end lost 4 bases, the J end lost 0 bases, and 13 bases lay between the germline ends. Time point noted: longitudinal time-point 2. The unsorted libraries originated from 2 million PBMCs that had been stored at -80 C. This clonotype was seen ten or more times. Sequencing used PBMCs. This sequence joins TRBV12-3 or TRBV12-4 and TRBJ2-7; D gene uncertain. This receptor was obtained from a woman in her fifties or sixties with multiple sclerosis. CDR3 loop: CASSSLGSLSYEQYF. In DNA, the CDR3 is TGTGCCAGCAGTTCCCTCGGCAGCCTCTCCTACGAGCAGTACTTC.